This is a list of T cell receptor beta chains from one sample in a study of T cell repertoires in cytomegalovirus infection. TCRdb re-called the reads through MiXCR, storing one row per CDR3 protein. Of about 530,000 distinct CDR3 sequences listed, 26% are singletons. Sequenced: PBMCs. The receptors derive from a human donor in good health (CMV status not recorded). Some clones in this sample may be carry-over from other donors' samples. CDR3s include the opening cysteine and the closing phenylalanine or tryptophan. D genes are given only for firm matches. The size field is filled for only some rows; it gives once, few, many or a size class.

>TRBJ2-2|few|TRBV7-2|TRBD2
TGTGCCAGCAGCCCAGGACTAGCGGGAGGTGGGCCCGGGGAGCTGTTTTTT
CASSPGLAGGGPGELFF
>TRBJ2-7|-|TRBV7-9|-
TGTGCCAGCAGCTTCTTCAACCGGCCCGAGCAGTACTTC
CASSFFNRPEQYF
>TRBJ2-5|many|TRBV7-6|TRBD1
TGTGCCAGCAGCAAAACAGGGGTGTGGGAGACCCAGTACTTC
CASSKTGVWETQYF
>TRBJ2-3|-|TRBV5-3|-
TGTGCCAGCAGCTGGGGGGAGTGGAGCACAGATACGCAGTATTTT
CASSWGEWSTDTQYF
>TRBJ2-6|-|TRBV12-3/TRBV12-4|-
TGTGCCAGCAACAAGCCCGGGGCCAACGTCCTGACTTTC
CASNKPGANVLTF
>TRBJ1-4|-|TRBV30|-
TGTGCCTGGAGTGTAGGAGGACGGAGAAATGAAAAACTGTTTTTT
CAWSVGGRRNEKLFF
>TRBJ2-7|-|TRBV19|TRBD1
TGTGCCAGTAGTACTCGACAGGGCTACGAGCAGTACTTC
CASSTRQGYEQYF
>TRBJ1-6|-|TRBV20-1|-
TGCAGTGCTAGAGAAAAAGGACGGGATTCACCCCTCCACTTT
CSAREKGRDSPLHF
>TRBJ2-3|few|TRBV12-3/TRBV12-4|TRBD2
TGTGCCAGCTCTCGGGCTAGCGGGGGTACAGATACGCAGTATTTT
CASSRASGGTDTQYF
>TRBJ1-4|few|TRBV7-2|-
TGTGCCAGCAGCTTAGAGCCGGGACCGCGTGAAAAACTGTTTTTT
CASSLEPGPREKLFF
>TRBJ2-1|-|TRBV6-1|TRBD1
TGTGCCAGCAGTGAAGCGGCCTGGACAGGGGACAATGAGCAGTTCTTC
CASSEAAWTGDNEQFF
>TRBJ1-2|-|TRBV6-2/TRBV6-3|TRBD1
TGTGCCAGCAGTTACCGGGACAGGTCCTACCCCAACTATGGCTACACCTTC
CASSYRDRSYPNYGYTF
>TRBJ1-5|many|TRBV7-2|-
TGTGCCAGCAGCAATCGGGGCGGGCAGCCCCAGCATTTT
CASSNRGGQPQHF
>TRBJ2-3|few|TRBV6-1|TRBD1
TGTGCCAGCAGAGGAATGACAGGGCGCACGCAGTATTTT
CASRGMTGRTQYF
>TRBJ2-1|-|TRBV28|TRBD2
TGTGCCAGCAGTTTAGATGGGACCGGGACTAGCGGGACCCAGCAAGACAATGAGCAGTTCTTC
CASSLDGTGTSGTQQDNEQFF
>TRBJ2-3|-|TRBV24-1|TRBD2
TGTGCCACCAGTGTTGCCGCGGGAGTCGGCACAGATACGCAGTATTTT
CATSVAAGVGTDTQYF
>TRBJ2-4|many|TRBV7-8|-
TGTGCCAGCAGCTTATTGGAATTTCGGAACATTCAGTACTTC
CASSLLEFRNIQYF
>TRBJ2-3|few|TRBV11-1|TRBD2
TGTGCCAGCAGTCCCATAGCGGGAGTGACAGATACGCAGTATTTT
CASSPIAGVTDTQYF
>TRBJ2-1|few|TRBV9|TRBD2
TGTGCCAGCAGCGTAGCAACTAGCGGTTATGACAATGAGCAGTTCTTC
CASSVATSGYDNEQFF
>TRBJ1-5|few|TRBV23-1|-
TGCGCCAGCAGTCAATCATGGGACGCGGGGCATAGCAATCAGCCCCAGCATTTT
CASSQSWDAGHSNQPQHF
>TRBJ2-7|few|TRBV9|TRBD2
TGTGCCAGCAGCGTAGAACTAGCGGGAGACGAGCAGTACTTC
CASSVELAGDEQYF
>TRBJ2-2|many|TRBV7-2|TRBD2
TGTGCCAGCTGTATAGGACTAGCACGGAACACCGGGGAGCTGTTTTTT
CASCIGLARNTGELFF
>TRBJ2-3|few|TRBV3-1|-
TGTGCCAGCAGCCAAGGTATCCCGCCTGGAGATACGCAGTATTTT
CASSQGIPPGDTQYF
>TRBJ2-7|-|TRBV27|TRBD1
TGTGCCAGCAGTCTCCAGGACAGGGCTTACGAGCAGTACTTC
CASSLQDRAYEQYF
>TRBJ2-1|-|TRBV20-1|TRBD2
TGCAGTGCCAACCTGTGGGAGGGCCTCAATGAGCAGTTCTTC
CSANLWEGLNEQFF
>TRBJ1-6|-|TRBV29-1|-
TGCAGCGTTAAGCAGGGGACGGCGTATAATTCACCCCTCCACTTT
CSVKQGTAYNSPLHF
>TRBJ1-5|-|TRBV15|-
TGTGCCACCGGGGAGAGACTCAATCAGCCCCAGCATTTT
CATGERLNQPQHF
>TRBJ1-1|-|TRBV6-8|-
TGTGCCAGCAGCCCCCAGGGTTCTGAAGCTTTCTTT
CASSPQGSEAFF
>TRBJ2-1|-|TRBV4-3|TRBD2
TGCGCCAGCAGCCAAGATCCAGGTCTAGCGGGGGGGAGCTCCTACAATGAGCAGTTCTTC
CASSQDPGLAGGSSYNEQFF
>TRBJ2-7|-|TRBV7-4|-
TGTGCCAGCAGCTTCAGGGATGGGCCCTACGAGCAGTACTTC
CASSFRDGPYEQYF
>TRBJ2-2|-|TRBV12-3/TRBV12-4|TRBD2
TGTGCCAGCAGACCCGGACTAGCGGAAGGCACCGGGGAGCTGTTTTTT
CASRPGLAEGTGELFF
>TRBJ1-2|-|TRBV7-9|-
TGTGCCAGCAGCTTTTGGGGGCTGACTAACTATGGCTACACCTTC
CASSFWGLTNYGYTF
>TRBJ1-1|-|TRBV29-1|-
TGCAGCGTCAAGTTAGATAACCGGAACACTGAAGCTTTCTTT
CSVKLDNRNTEAFF
>TRBJ2-1|-|TRBV20-1|-
TGCAGTGCACCGGGCCTAAGCAATGAGCAGTTCTTC
CSAPGLSNEQFF
>TRBJ1-1|few|TRBV20-1|-
TGCAGTGCTATACGAGGGAGGGTAGGGCTGAACACTGAAGCTTTCTTT
CSAIRGRVGLNTEAFF
>TRBJ2-7|few|TRBV7-2|TRBD1
TGTGCCAGCAGCTTGCGGACAGGGGGCTTCACCGAGCAGTACTTC
CASSLRTGGFTEQYF
>TRBJ2-5|-|TRBV19|-
TGTGCCAGTAGTACAGATGGGGAGACCCAGTACTTC
CASSTDGETQYF
>TRBJ2-7|few|TRBV7-8|-
TGTGCCAGCAGGCGGGACAACTACGAGCAGTACTTC
CASRRDNYEQYF
>TRBJ1-5|many|TRBV7-2|-
TGTGCCAGCAGCTTAGGGGGGATTGGCAATCAGCCCCAGCATTTT
CASSLGGIGNQPQHF
>TRBJ2-1|few|TRBV4-1|-
TGCGCCAGCAGCCAAGAATTTGAGCAGTTCTTC
CASSQEFEQFF
>TRBJ1-3|many|TRBV14|-
TGTGCCAGCAGCCAAGATCGCGTCGGCTCCATATATTTT
CASSQDRVGSIYF
>TRBJ2-6|-|TRBV6-8|-
TGTGCCAGCAGAACCGGACCCACCTCTGGGGCCAACGTCCTGACTTTC
CASRTGPTSGANVLTF
>TRBJ2-1|many|TRBV7-9|-
TGTGCCAGCAGCTTAGCGTTGGGGGTCGTTGAGCAGTTCTTC
CASSLALGVVEQFF
>TRBJ2-6|-|TRBV7-9|TRBD2
TGTGCCAGCAGCACCAACGACAATGTGTTAGCGGGAACCTTCTCTGGGGCCAACGTCCTGACTTTC
CASSTNDNVLAGTFSGANVLTF
>TRBJ2-3|few|TRBV6-2/TRBV6-3|-
TGTGCCAGCAGTTACTCCTTTCAGATCAGCGGGAGCACAGATACGCAGTATTTT
CASSYSFQISGSTDTQYF
>TRBJ2-4|few|TRBV7-8|TRBD2
TGTGCCAGCAGCTCGGGACTAGCGGGAGGTGGTTTAAACATTCAGTACTTC
CASSSGLAGGGLNIQYF